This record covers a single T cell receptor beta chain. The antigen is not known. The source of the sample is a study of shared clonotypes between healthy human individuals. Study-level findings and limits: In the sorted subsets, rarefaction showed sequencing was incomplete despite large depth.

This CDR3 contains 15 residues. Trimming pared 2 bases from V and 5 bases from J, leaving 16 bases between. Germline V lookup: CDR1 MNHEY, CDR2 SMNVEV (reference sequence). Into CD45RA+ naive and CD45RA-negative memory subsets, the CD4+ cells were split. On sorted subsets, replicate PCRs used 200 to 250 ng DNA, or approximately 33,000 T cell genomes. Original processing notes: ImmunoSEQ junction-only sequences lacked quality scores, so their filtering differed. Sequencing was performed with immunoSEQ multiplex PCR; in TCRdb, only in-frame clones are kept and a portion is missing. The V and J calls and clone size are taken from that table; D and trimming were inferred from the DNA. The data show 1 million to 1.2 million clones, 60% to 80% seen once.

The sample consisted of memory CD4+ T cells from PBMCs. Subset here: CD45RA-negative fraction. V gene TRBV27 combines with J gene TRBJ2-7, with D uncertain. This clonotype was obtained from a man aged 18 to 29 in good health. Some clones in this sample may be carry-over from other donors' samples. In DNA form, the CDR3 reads TGTGCCAGCAGTTTAAATTGGGTAAAGAGAAACGAGCAGTACTTC. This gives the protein CASSLNWVKRNEQYF.